These 25 T cell receptor beta chains originate from one sample sequenced in a study of PD-1 blockade in classical Hodgkin lymphoma. The table came from immunoSEQ multiplex PCR; TCRdb's copy has only in-frame clones and leaves some out. Here the sample spans fewer than 30,000 clones, almost 85% being singletons. Each and every patient relapsed after autologous stem cell transplantation, and patients got differing brentuximab vedotin exposure. The source was peripheral blood mononuclear cells (PBMCs), collected before the second cycle of nivolumab. All receptors derive from a human donor with classical Hodgkin lymphoma.

V and J are TRBV19 and TRBJ2-7, with 12 bases identical to TRBD2. CDR3 length: 15 amino acids. In germline, CDR1 is LNHDA, CDR2 SQIVND (reference sequence). Trimming cost V 5 bases and J 5 bases; bases outside gene matches: 7. CDR3: CASSRTSGGINEQYF. Written as DNA, the CDR3 is TGTGCCAGTAGTCGTACTAGCGGGGGGATCAACGAGCAGTACTTC.

The chain recombines TRBV7-6 with TRBJ1-1; TRBD1 might be the D (6 bases). CDR3 length: 13 amino acids. Deletions cut 5 bases from V and 3 bases from J, with 10 bases between. Germline V gene data show CDR1 as SGHVS and CDR2 as FNYEAQ. The CDR3: CASSAPGDTEAFF. Here the CDR3 DNA reads TGTGCCAGCAGCGCGCCAGGGGACACTGAAGCTTTCTTT.

The chain combines TRBV11-2 with TRBJ2-5, with 7 bases identical to TRBD1. The CDR3 is made up of 15 amino acids. In germline, CDR1 is SGHAT, CDR2 FQNNGV. The V segment lost 0 bases and the J segment 5 bases; nucleotides outside the gene matches: 6. Written as DNA, the CDR3 is TGTGCCAGCAGCTTAGACCTTGGGACAGCGGAGACCCAGTACTTC. Translation: CASSLDLGTAETQYF.

The chain uses TRBV7-9 and TRBJ1-3; TRBD1 is a possible D gene (5 bases). V was shortened by 5 bases and J by 0 bases, with 17 bases between the two germline ends. This CDR3 region has 17 residues. Germline V CDR1 and CDR2: SEHNR, FQNEAQ (reference sequence). CDR3 sequence reads: CASSPRWDGFSGNTIYF. DNA for the CDR3: TGTGCCAGCAGCCCAAGATGGGACGGCTTCTCTGGAAACACCATATATTTT.

This chain joins TRBV9 and TRBJ2-5; 8 bases map to TRBD2. This CDR3 region has 14 residues. V was clipped by 0 bases and J by 5 bases; unmatched bases: 3. Germline lookup yields CDR1 SGDLS and CDR2 YYNGEE. In DNA form, the CDR3 reads TGTGCCAGCAGCGTAGCCGGGGGGGGCGAGACCCAGTACTTC. Its protein product is CASSVAGGGETQYF.

This chain joins TRBV7-2 and TRBJ1-2; D gene unclear. Germline CDR1 reads SGHTA; CDR2 reads FQGNSA. V was shortened by 1 base and J by 5 bases, with 8 bases between the two germline ends. The CDR3 is 13 residues long. The CDR3 DNA is TGTGCCAGCAGCTTAGGGCGGCTTTATGGCTACACCTTC. Protein product: CASSLGRLYGYTF.

This sequence joins TRBV7-2 and TRBJ1-6, with 9 bases matching TRBD1. CDR1 and CDR2 from the germline V gene are SGHTA and FQGNSA. The CDR3 is 15 amino acids. V trimming: 4 bases; J trimming: 8 bases; junction bases outside the gene matches: 6. CDR3 nucleotides: TGTGCCAGCAGCTCGGACAGGGGAATGGATTCACCCCTCCACTTT. Encoded protein: CASSSDRGMDSPLHF. The full variable domain, its missing parts supplied by reference TRBV7-2 and TRBJ1-6, is GAGVSQSPSNKVTEKGKDVELRCDPISGHTALYWYRQSLGQGLEFLIYFQGNSAPDKSGLPSDRFSAERTGGSVSTLTIQRTQQEDSAVYLCASSSDRGMDSPLHFGNGTRLTVT.

This clone has a single count. The chain employs TRBV4-3 and TRBJ1-2; D is ambiguous. Per the germline V gene, CDR1 is LGHNA and CDR2 is YSLEER. CDR3 length: 15 amino acids. V shed 2 bases and J shed 4 bases, with 14 bases lying between them. This CDR3 is CASSQIGRTGYGYTF. The CDR3 nucleotides read TGCGCCAGCAGCCAAATAGGCCGGACCGGCTATGGCTACACCTTC.

The rearrangement links TRBV9 to TRBJ2-2, with TRBD1 as a possible D gene (7 bases). This CDR3 contains 14 residues. The germline gives CDR1 SGDLS, CDR2 YYNGEE. The V and J ends lost 0 bases and 7 bases respectively, with 10 bases between them. In DNA form, the CDR3 reads TGTGCCAGCAGCGTAGCAGGGGGAGGCGGGGAGCTGTTTTTT. The encoded protein is CASSVAGGGGELFF.

The chain couples TRBV9 to TRBJ1-3; no clear D gene. CDR1 and CDR2 (germline): SGDLS, YYNGEE. Deletions cut 6 bases from V and 2 bases from J, with 9 bases between. The CDR3 contains 13 residues. In DNA, the CDR3 is TGTGCCAGCAACAAAAACCCTGGAAACACCATATATTTT. Its translation: CASNKNPGNTIYF.

The V and J genes are TRBV7-2 and TRBJ1-4; D is ambiguous. Trimming removed 1 base from V and 4 bases from J, with 10 bases in between. CDR3 length equals 15 residues. Germline-derived CDR1 and CDR2 are SGHTA and FQGNSA. The chain's CDR3 is CASSLDPGLNEKLFF. As DNA, the CDR3 is TGTGCCAGCAGCTTAGACCCGGGTCTTAATGAAAAACTGTTTTTT.

This clone was seen more than once but under ten times. CDR3 in amino acids: CASSQGVDGIYGYTF. The CDR3 DNA sequence: TGTGCCAGCAGCCAGGGGGTTGACGGGATTTATGGCTACACCTTC. This chain uses TRBV4-2 with TRBJ1-2; TRBD1 is a possible D gene (5 bases). V lost 3 bases to trimming and J lost 5 bases, with 16 bases between them. Germline CDR1 is LGHNA and CDR2 is YNFKEQ. The length of the CDR3 is 15 residues.

The chain links TRBV4-3 to TRBJ2-1; D gene unclear. This CDR3 comprises 14 residues. Germline CDR1 and CDR2: LGHNA and YSLEER. Deletions cut 1 base from V and 8 bases from J, with 12 bases between. Here the CDR3 reads CASSQVIIYDEQFF. The CDR3 region has the DNA TGCGCCAGCAGCCAAGTCATCATCTATGATGAGCAGTTCTTC.

This rearrangement joins TRBV11-2 to TRBJ2-7; 11 nucleotides agree with TRBD1. Germline CDR1 and CDR2: SGHAT and FQNNGV. CDR3 length: 16 residues. V was clipped by 0 bases and J by 4 bases; unmatched bases: 5. DNA of the CDR3: TGTGCCAGCAGCTTAGATTGGGGGACAGGGGGGTACGAGCAGTACTTC. Translating gives CASSLDWGTGGYEQYF.

This clone showed up just once. The chain uses TRBV20-1 and TRBJ2-3, with D unresolved. Germline V lookup: CDR1 DFQATT, CDR2 SNEGSKA (reference sequence). The CDR3 totals 11 residues. Trimming removed 2 bases from V and 2 bases from J, with 2 bases in between. CDR3 sequence reads: CSARNTDTQYF. The CDR3 region has the DNA TGCAGTGCTAGAAACACAGATACGCAGTATTTT.

J is TRBJ2-7 and V is TRBV19; 12 bases align to TRBD1. The CDR3 loop spans 14 amino acids. CDR1 and CDR2 (germline): LNHDA, SQIVND (reference sequence). V shed 3 bases and J 7 bases; nucleotides not matched to a gene: 4. The CDR3 nucleotides read TGTGCCAGTAGTATGGGACAGGGGGCACGAGAGCAGTACTTC. It is translated as CASSMGQGAREQYF.

The J gene is TRBJ2-7, the V gene TRBV5-1, with D possibly TRBD2 on 6 matching bases. The ends were cut back, 0 bases at V and 0 bases at J, with 10 bases in the middle. There are 15 residues in the CDR3. Germline V gives CDR1 SGHRS, CDR2 YFSETQ. DNA of the CDR3: TGCGCCAGCAGCTTGGAGGGAGGTAGCTCCTACGAGCAGTACTTC. Translated, it gives CASSLEGGSSYEQYF. Looking up the rest from reference TRBV5-1 and TRBJ2-7 gives the full variable domain: KAGVTQTPRYLIKTRGQQVTLSCSPISGHRSVSWYQQTPGQGLQFLFEYFSETQRNKGNFPGRFSGRQFSNSRSEMNVSTLELGDSALYLCASSLEGGSSYEQYFGPGTRLTVT.

The V gene is TRBV11-2, the J gene TRBJ1-1; D is possibly TRBD1 (5 bases). This CDR3 is built from 14 residues. Per germline, CDR1 SGHAT and CDR2 FQNNGV. Trimming left V 4 bases short and J 14 bases short, with 23 bases between. CDR3 sequence reads: CASSWGGSISLPFF. The CDR3, as DNA: TGTGCCAGCAGCTGGGGCGGTTCCATCTCTCTGCCCTTCTTT.

The chain has TRBV5-4 and TRBJ2-3; weak D call: TRBD1 (5 bases). The germline V gene encodes CDR1 SGHNT and CDR2 YYREEE (reference sequence). Trimming removed 3 bases from V and 1 base from J, with 12 bases in between. The CDR3 runs 15 residues. The chain's CDR3 is CASSSGLWGTDTQYF. In DNA, the CDR3 is TGTGCCAGCAGCTCAGGGTTGTGGGGCACAGATACGCAGTATTTT.

The chain recombines TRBV4-3 with TRBJ1-1, with unresolved D. CDR1 LGHNA and CDR2 YSLEER come from the germline V gene. This CDR3 has 15 amino acids. Trimming removed 3 bases at V and 8 bases at J, with 19 bases between. The CDR3 DNA reads as TGCGCCAGCAGCCAGGACCGAGAGTGGGCTCCGGAAGCTTTCTTT. This gives the protein CASSQDREWAPEAFF.

The chain recombines TRBV6-6 with TRBJ1-5; D not certain. V was pared by 0 bases and J by 6 bases, with 9 bases between. Germline assignment: CDR1 MNHNY and CDR2 SVGAGI (reference sequence). This CDR3 is 14 amino acids long. CDR3: CASSYSEVAQPQHF. In DNA form, the CDR3 reads TGTGCCAGCAGTTACTCCGAGGTAGCTCAGCCCCAGCATTTT.

The genes are TRBV4-1 and TRBJ1-4; 9 bases map to TRBD1. The length of the CDR3 is 18 residues. The germline gives CDR1 MGHRA, CDR2 YSYEKL. Germline trimming cut 1 base from V and 4 bases from J; bases unmatched to any gene: 10. In nucleotides, the CDR3 is TGCGCCAGCAGCCAAGGTCCGTTAGTGGGACAGGGTAATGAAAAACTGTTTTTT. The encoded protein is CASSQGPLVGQGNEKLFF.

The gene calls are TRBV7-9 and TRBJ1-5; D perhaps matches TRBD1 (6 bases). Germline assignment: CDR1 SEHNR and CDR2 FQNEAQ (reference sequence). V was trimmed by 1 base and J by 4 bases, leaving 8 bases between them. The CDR3 runs 14 residues. The CDR3 sequence: CASSLVGTNQPQHF. In DNA form, the CDR3 reads TGTGCCAGCAGCTTAGTAGGGACAAATCAGCCCCAGCATTTT.

The chain has TRBV7-2 and TRBJ2-2; the D gene is possibly TRBD2 (6 bases). CDR1 SGHTA and CDR2 FQGNSA come from the germline V gene. The CDR3 sequence is 15 residues long. V gave up 3 bases and J gave up 2 bases, with 10 bases separating them. The CDR3 nucleotides read TGTGCCAGCAGCTTCGGCGGGGCCAACACCGGGGAGCTGTTTTTT. This encodes CASSFGGANTGELFF.

The rearrangement joins TRBV9 to TRBJ2-3; the D is unclear. Germline CDR1 SGDLS, CDR2 YYNGEE. V lost 3 bases to trimming and J lost 5 bases, with 13 bases between them. This CDR3 region has 14 residues. The CDR3 DNA reads TGTGCCAGCAGCGACGATCTCCCGGTAGATACGCAGTATTTT. This gives the protein CASSDDLPVDTQYF.